This TCR beta chain was profiled in a study of blood T cell repertoires in COVID-19. Study-wide background: T cells, B-cell-depleted T cells, or PBMCs provided the cDNA or gDNA that served as material.

Seattle-derived patients entered the study during active infection and were followed longitudinally. CDR1 and CDR2 from the germline V gene are SGHRS and YFSETQ. J lost 7 bases, V lost 3 bases, and 13 bases had no gene match. The CDR3 loop spans 17 amino acids. This clone has just one count. Source study methods: For nucleated cells, counts were estimated from reference gene primer amplification. Method: immunoSEQ multiplex PCR; TCRdb's copy keeps in-frame clones and lacks some. That table gives V, J and clone size, and the DNA gave D and trimming. In the table there are around 400,000 clones, approximately 87% of which are singletons.

The origin of this receptor is a woman in her 30s with COVID-19, enrolled during active disease. The sequencing input was peripheral blood. J is TRBJ1-4 and V is TRBV5-1; 9 bases agree with TRBD1. The DNA of the CDR3 is TGCGCCAGCAGCTGGGGCGGACAGGGGCGAGGTGTTGAAAAACTGTTTTTT. Its translation: CASSWGGQGRGVEKLFF.